Shown below are 23 T cell receptor beta chains from a single sample sequenced in a study of OX40 agonist ivuxolimab in advanced cancers. Libraries were prepared by immunoSEQ multiplex PCR; TCRdb keeps only in-frame clonotypes and omits some of them. The sample yields about 80,000 clones, over 75% seen once. The sequencing used CD4+ or CD8+ T cells sorted from blood, collected in a trial of the OX40 agonist ivuxolimab. All receptors derive from an adult with an advanced solid tumor such as melanoma, head and neck, liver or kidney cancer.

This sequence joins TRBV6-5 and TRBJ2-7, with a tentative D call TRBD1 (7 bases). The CDR3 runs 13 residues. Trimming took off 6 bases at V and 4 bases at J, with 13 bases between the two ends. Germline assignment: CDR1 MNHEY and CDR2 SVGAGI. The CDR3: CASSRGAVYEQYF. In DNA form, the CDR3 reads TGTGCCAGCAGCAGGGGGGCAGTATACGAGCAGTACTTC.

This clone was seen only a few times. The CDR3 DNA sequence: TGTGCCAGCAGTTTGTTCGGGTATGAAAAACTGTTTTTT. Protein: CASSLFGYEKLFF. The chain joins TRBV28 to TRBJ1-4, with D hard to call. Germline CDR1 MDHEN, CDR2 SYDVKM. The CDR3 sequence is 13 residues long. V lost 3 bases to trimming and J lost 6 bases, with 8 bases between them.

The V gene is TRBV12-2, the J gene TRBJ2-7. TRBV12-2 corresponds to a pseudogene. The CDR3 length is 15 residues. In DNA, the CDR3 is TGTGCAAGTCGCTTAGCGGGGGGCAGGAACTACGAGCAGTACTTC. As protein: CASRLAGGRNYEQYF.

This chain links TRBV27 with TRBJ2-7, with D perhaps matching TRBD2 (5 bases). Trimming removed 5 bases at V and 5 bases at J, with 25 bases between. The V gene's germline CDR1 is MNHEY and CDR2 SMNVEV (reference sequence). This CDR3 is built from 17 residues. The CDR3 region is CASSPKCSGIRCHEQYF. CDR3 in DNA: TGTGCCAGCAGTCCGAAGTGTTCCGGGATTCGTTGCCACGAGCAGTACTTC.

The chain uses TRBV5-1 and TRBJ2-2; no clear D. V lost 0 bases and J lost 4, with 10 bases in between. The CDR3 consists of 15 residues. Germline V CDR1 and CDR2: SGHRS, YFSETQ. In DNA, the CDR3 is TGCGCCAGCAGCTTGGCGATCGGCGTCACCGGGGAGCTGTTTTTT. Translation gives CASSLAIGVTGELFF.

The chain recombines TRBV19 with TRBJ2-7, with 8 bases fitting TRBD2. The CDR3 is 15 amino acids. The germline gives CDR1 LNHDA, CDR2 SQIVND (reference sequence). V dropped 10 bases and J dropped 0; count of bases not matched to a gene: 11. The CDR3 loop is CATRFQSGSSYEQYF. The CDR3 nucleotides read TGTGCCACCAGATTTCAAAGCGGGAGCTCCTACGAGCAGTACTTC.

The V and J genes are TRBV5-6 and TRBJ2-3, with D possibly being TRBD1 or TRBD2 (6 bases each). Trimming removed 4 bases at V and 2 bases at J, with 14 bases between. The CDR3 has 15 residues. The germline CDR1 and CDR2 sequences are SGHDT and YYEEEE. The DNA for the CDR3 is TGTGCCAGCAGCCCTGTCTGGGGGGCCACAGATACGCAGTATTTT. Amino acid sequence: CASSPVWGATDTQYF. Drawing the rest from reference TRBV5-6 and TRBJ2-3, the complete variable domain is DAGVTQSPTHLIKTRGQQVTLRCSPKSGHDTVSWYQQALGQGPQFIFQYYEEEERQRGNFPDRFSGHQFPNYSSELNVNALLLGDSALYLCASSPVWGATDTQYFGPGTRLTVL.

The chain's CDR3 is CASSLGQQPGTEAFF. DNA for the CDR3: TGCGCCAGCAGCTTGGGGCAGCAACCGGGCACTGAAGCTTTCTTT. V is TRBV5-1 and J is TRBJ1-1; D remains unclear. This CDR3 is 15 amino acids long. Germline V gene sequence: CDR1 SGHRS, CDR2 YFSETQ. The ends were cut back, 0 bases at V and 4 bases at J, with 13 bases in the middle.

This chain uses TRBV5-1 with TRBJ2-2; D is unresolved. The V end was cut by 1 base, the J end by 3 bases, with 7 bases between. Germline lookup yields CDR1 SGHRS and CDR2 YFSETQ. This CDR3 region has 14 residues. CDR3 DNA: TGCGCCAGCAGCTTGTTTTTGGACACCGGGGAGCTGTTTTTT. Protein sequence: CASSLFLDTGELFF.

The CDR3 DNA sequence: TGTGCCAGCAGCCCCCAGCGGGAAGAGACCCAGTACTTC. Its protein product is CASSPQREETQYF. V usage is TRBV5-4 and J usage is TRBJ2-5; the D gene is possibly TRBD2 (6 bases). The length of the CDR3 is 13 residues. V was pared by 4 bases and J by 3 bases, with 10 bases between. Germline-derived CDR1 and CDR2 are SGHNT and YYREEE (reference sequence).

This CDR3 reads CASSLDSNYGYTF. In nucleotides, the CDR3 is TGCGCCAGCAGCCTGGACAGTAACTATGGCTACACCTTC. The V call is TRBV5-1, the J call TRBJ1-2; perhaps TRBD1 as D (6 bases). The CDR3 sequence is 13 residues long. Trimming removed 4 bases from V and 1 base from J, with 8 bases in between. CDR1 SGHRS and CDR2 YFSETQ come from the germline V gene.

The rearrangement links TRBV4-3 to TRBJ2-5; no firm D call. CDR1 is LGHNA and CDR2 is YSLEER in the germline V gene. The CDR3 spans 17 residues. Trimming took 0 bases from V and 0 from J, leaving 14 bases between them. This CDR3 reads CASSQDPQVRYQETQYF. In nucleotides, the CDR3 is TGCGCCAGCAGCCAAGATCCCCAGGTTAGGTACCAAGAGACCCAGTACTTC.

The V and J genes are TRBV4-1 and TRBJ2-7; 7 bases line up with TRBD1. Germline V gene data show CDR1 as MGHRA and CDR2 as YSYEKL. CDR3 length: 15 amino acids. The J segment lost 2 bases and the V segment lost 2 bases, leaving 6 bases of the junction unmatched. The CDR3 is CASSQLWDSPYEQYF. CDR3 DNA sequence: TGCGCCAGCAGCCAACTATGGGACAGTCCCTACGAGCAGTACTTC.

The chain couples TRBV19 to TRBJ2-2; D is uncertain. Germline CDR1 and CDR2: LNHDA and SQIVND (reference sequence). The CDR3 consists of 14 residues. Trimming left V 3 bases short and J 2 bases short, with 7 bases between. The CDR3 DNA reads TGTGCCAGTAGTATCGGTGTTAACACCGGGGAGCTGTTTTTT. It yields the protein CASSIGVNTGELFF.

The J gene is TRBJ1-5, the V gene TRBV6-5, with D possibly matching TRBD1 (6 bases). Deletions cut 5 bases from V and 6 bases from J, with 14 bases between. The CDR3 runs to 14 residues. Germline CDR1 MNHEY, CDR2 SVGAGI. The CDR3 is CASSTIQGAQPQHF. The CDR3 coding sequence is TGTGCCAGCAGTACGATACAGGGTGCTCAGCCCCAGCATTTT.

This chain links TRBV15 with TRBJ2-6; D gene unclear. With 3 bases removed from V and 1 base from J, the gap between germline ends came to 4 bases. The V gene's germline CDR1 is LNHNV and CDR2 YYDKDF (reference sequence). The CDR3 spans 14 residues. This CDR3 is CATSRSSGANVLTF. The CDR3 DNA is TGTGCCACCAGCAGGTCTTCTGGGGCCAACGTCCTGACTTTC.

This clone showed up just once. The genes are TRBV27 and TRBJ2-7; the D gene is possibly TRBD2 (6 bases). V gave up 1 base and J gave up 3 bases, with 10 bases separating them. CDR3 length equals 14 residues. Per the germline V gene, CDR1 is MNHEY and CDR2 is SMNVEV (reference sequence). The CDR3 nucleotides are TGTGCCAGCAGTTTATTTGGGGGGTACTACGAGCAGTACTTC. As protein: CASSLFGGYYEQYF.

The chain combines TRBV19 with TRBJ2-2; D might be TRBD1 (5 bases). Trimming stripped 1 base from V and 0 bases from J, with 12 bases between. Germline CDR1 reads LNHDA; CDR2 reads SQIVND (reference sequence). This CDR3 spans 17 amino acids. This chain's CDR3 is CASSIGAAGTNTGELFF. The CDR3 coding sequence is TGTGCCAGTAGTATAGGGGCGGCAGGGACGAACACCGGGGAGCTGTTTTTT. Together with reference TRBV19 and TRBJ2-2, the CDR3 gives the full variable domain: DGGITQSPKYLFRKEGQNVTLSCEQNLNHDAMYWYRQDPGQGLRLIYYSQIVNDFQKGDIAEGYSVSREKKESFPLTVTSAQKNPTAFYLCASSIGAAGTNTGELFFGEGSRLTVL.

The gene calls are TRBV6-1 and TRBJ2-1, with D maybe TRBD2 (6 bases). The CDR3 sequence is 16 residues long. Germline CDR1 reads MNHNS; CDR2 reads SASEGT. Trimming took off 3 bases at V and 3 bases at J, with 15 bases between the two ends. In DNA, the CDR3 is TGTGCCAGCAGTGACAGTAGCGGAGCCCTCTACAATGAGCAGTTCTTC. It is translated as CASSDSSGALYNEQFF.

The chain has TRBV5-4 and TRBJ2-5; TRBD2 might be the D (5 bases). This CDR3 has 15 residues. CDR1 and CDR2 (germline): SGHNT, YYREEE (reference sequence). Between the trimmed V and J ends, which lost 0 bases and 2 bases, there was a span of 11 bases. For the CDR3, the DNA is TGTGCCAGCAGCTTGGGTCCCACGGGACAAGAGACCCAGTACTTC. Its translation: CASSLGPTGQETQYF.

The rearrangement joins TRBV28 to TRBJ2-5; D is tentatively TRBD1 or TRBD2 (5 bases each). The length of the CDR3 is 15 residues. In germline, CDR1 is MDHEN, CDR2 SYDVKM. The V and J ends lost 4 bases and 2 bases respectively, with 14 bases between them. The CDR3 reads CASSSPGTKQETQYF. CDR3 nucleotide sequence: TGTGCCAGCAGTTCCCCCGGGACCAAACAAGAGACCCAGTACTTC.

The V call is TRBV6-1, the J call TRBJ2-3, with no clear D. Germline V gene sequence: CDR1 MNHNS, CDR2 SASEGT. The CDR3 consists of 14 residues. V was clipped by 4 bases and J by 0 bases, with 8 bases between them. In DNA, the CDR3 is TGTGCCAGCAGTGTGCTATCCAGCACAGATACGCAGTATTTT. Translation: CASSVLSSTDTQYF.

The chain links TRBV7-2 to TRBJ1-1; D is uncertain. Trimming cost V 1 base and J 0 bases, with 15 bases left between them. The CDR3 spans 17 residues. In germline, CDR1 is SGHTA, CDR2 FQGNSA. The CDR3 here is CASSLVGPGMMNTEAFF. In DNA, the CDR3 is TGTGCCAGCAGCTTAGTCGGGCCGGGGATGATGAACACTGAAGCTTTCTTT. Combining the CDR3 with reference TRBV7-2 and TRBJ1-1 gives the whole variable domain GAGVSQSPSNKVTEKGKDVELRCDPISGHTALYWYRQSLGQGLEFLIYFQGNSAPDKSGLPSDRFSAERTGGSVSTLTIQRTQQEDSAVYLCASSLVGPGMMNTEAFFGQGTRLTVV.